These T cell receptor beta chains were read from a single sample in a study of T-cell reconstitution after alpha-beta-depleted transplantation in children. TCRdb analysed the PCR reads with MiXCR anew, one entry per CDR3 protein. Here the sample spans hundreds of thousands of distinct CDR3 sequences, 15% to 20% being singletons. The sequences come from PBMCs from the stem cell graft donor, collected from the stem cell graft. The receptors here all came from a human donor who donated a stem cell graft to a child with acute myeloid leukemia. The CDR3 runs from the conserved cysteine through the conserved F or W. Each record gives: V gene, D gene, clone size, J gene, CDR3 DNA, CDR3 protein. The D gene is left open where the match is weak. Clone size, where shown, is once, few, many, or a class for clones that have expanded.

V gene: TRBV5-1
D gene: -
clone size: many
J gene: TRBJ1-1
CDR3 DNA: TGCGCCAGCAGCTACGGGAGCTTGAGAGCGAACACTGAAGCTTTCTTT
CDR3 protein: CASSYGSLRANTEAFF

V gene: TRBV7-2
D gene: TRBD2
clone size: -
J gene: TRBJ2-3
CDR3 DNA: TGTGCCAGCAGCTTATGGGCCGGGGGGGCCACAGATACGCAGTATTTT
CDR3 protein: CASSLWAGGATDTQYF

V gene: TRBV5-1
D gene: TRBD2
clone size: -
J gene: TRBJ2-7
CDR3 DNA: TGCGCCAGCAGCTGGGGAGGGGCGCCCTACGAGCAGTACTTC
CDR3 protein: CASSWGGAPYEQYF

V gene: TRBV5-1
D gene: TRBD2
clone size: -
J gene: TRBJ2-1
CDR3 DNA: TGCGCCAGCAGCCCCTCAAACGGGGGGGGAAACAATGAGCAGTTCTTC
CDR3 protein: CASSPSNGGGNNEQFF

V gene: TRBV5-1
D gene: -
clone size: many
J gene: TRBJ2-7
CDR3 DNA: TGCGCCACTTCTGACCCCTCTGAGACCTACGAGCAGTACTTC
CDR3 protein: CATSDPSETYEQYF

V gene: TRBV20-1
D gene: TRBD1
clone size: -
J gene: TRBJ2-2
CDR3 DNA: TGCAGTGCCAGAACCAGGGGGCGCGCCGGGGAGCTGTTTTTT
CDR3 protein: CSARTRGRAGELFF

V gene: TRBV5-4
D gene: TRBD1
clone size: -
J gene: TRBJ1-2
CDR3 DNA: TGTGCCAGCAGGGGTCGGGACAGTGTCTATGGCTACACCTTC
CDR3 protein: CASRGRDSVYGYTF

V gene: TRBV20-1
D gene: -
clone size: many
J gene: TRBJ2-3
CDR3 DNA: TGCAGTGCTCGACAGGTCACAGATACGCAGTATTTT
CDR3 protein: CSARQVTDTQYF

V gene: TRBV10-3
D gene: TRBD2
clone size: many
J gene: TRBJ2-3
CDR3 DNA: TGTGCCATCAGTGAATCGAGCGGGGGGCCGACAGATACGCAGTATTTT
CDR3 protein: CAISESSGGPTDTQYF

V gene: TRBV15
D gene: -
clone size: few
J gene: TRBJ1-1
CDR3 DNA: TGTGCCACCAGCAGAGATAGAGAAACAGGGAACACTGAAGCTTTCTTT
CDR3 protein: CATSRDRETGNTEAFF

V gene: TRBV20-1
D gene: -
clone size: few
J gene: TRBJ2-5
CDR3 DNA: TGCAGTGATTGCGGGGCAAACCAAGAGACCCAGTACTTC
CDR3 protein: CSDCGANQETQYF

V gene: TRBV4-2
D gene: TRBD2
clone size: many
J gene: TRBJ2-1
CDR3 DNA: TGTGCCAGCAGCCAAGATGCCGGGACTAGTACCAATGAGCAGTTCTTC
CDR3 protein: CASSQDAGTSTNEQFF

V gene: TRBV5-1
D gene: -
clone size: -
J gene: TRBJ2-2
CDR3 DNA: TGCGCCAGCGGATCTTTGGGGCCAGGCACCGGGGAGCTGTTTTTT
CDR3 protein: CASGSLGPGTGELFF

V gene: TRBV27
D gene: -
clone size: -
J gene: TRBJ2-1
CDR3 DNA: TGTGCCAGCAGTTTATCGGCCGTCAATGAGCAGTTCTTC
CDR3 protein: CASSLSAVNEQFF

V gene: TRBV20-1
D gene: -
clone size: few
J gene: TRBJ1-4
CDR3 DNA: TGCAGTGCTAGAGTAACATGGGCAGTAGGTGAAAAACTGTTTTTT
CDR3 protein: CSARVTWAVGEKLFF

V gene: TRBV20-1
D gene: TRBD1
clone size: once
J gene: TRBJ1-5
CDR3 DNA: TGCAGTGCTAGGGGAGAGACAGGGGATAGCAATCAGCCCCAGCATTTT
CDR3 protein: CSARGETGDSNQPQHF

V gene: TRBV4-1
D gene: TRBD2
clone size: -
J gene: TRBJ2-2
CDR3 DNA: TGCGCCAGCAGCCAAGTGGGACTAGCGGGGGTAAACACCGGGGAGCTGTTTTTT
CDR3 protein: CASSQVGLAGVNTGELFF

V gene: TRBV20-1
D gene: TRBD1
clone size: few
J gene: TRBJ1-3
CDR3 DNA: TGCAGTGCTAAAAAACAGGGGGCTCCCGCCTCAGGAAATGGAAACACCATATATTTT
CDR3 protein: CSAKKQGAPASGNGNTIYF

V gene: TRBV6-5
D gene: TRBD1
clone size: many
J gene: TRBJ1-1
CDR3 DNA: TGTGCCAGCAGTTACGACGAGACAGGGATGAACACTGAAGCTTTCTTT
CDR3 protein: CASSYDETGMNTEAFF

V gene: TRBV15
D gene: TRBD2
clone size: many
J gene: TRBJ2-2
CDR3 DNA: TGTGCCACCAGCCCTCGGACTAGCAAGAACACCGGGGAGCTGTTTTTT
CDR3 protein: CATSPRTSKNTGELFF

V gene: TRBV7-2
D gene: TRBD2
clone size: many
J gene: TRBJ2-5
CDR3 DNA: TGTGCCAGCAGCTCACCGGGGGGACTTACACAAGAGACCCAGTACTTC
CDR3 protein: CASSSPGGLTQETQYF

V gene: TRBV20-1
D gene: -
clone size: many
J gene: TRBJ2-5
CDR3 DNA: TGCAGTGCTACGATTAGGGAAGGGCAAGAGACCCAGTACTTC
CDR3 protein: CSATIREGQETQYF

V gene: TRBV5-1
D gene: TRBD1
clone size: few
J gene: TRBJ1-1
CDR3 DNA: TGCGCCAGCAGCTTGTCCGGGCAGGGGGCGCTTGGGACTGAAGCTTTCTTT
CDR3 protein: CASSLSGQGALGTEAFF

V gene: TRBV12-3/TRBV12-4
D gene: -
clone size: -
J gene: TRBJ1-5
CDR3 DNA: TGTGCCAGCACGCAAGGGAGCAATCAGCCCCAGCATTTT
CDR3 protein: CASTQGSNQPQHF

V gene: TRBV15
D gene: TRBD1
clone size: many
J gene: TRBJ1-5
CDR3 DNA: TGTGCCACCAGCAGAGAACGGAGACAGGGTTCGTCGCCCCAGCATTTT
CDR3 protein: CATSRERRQGSSPQHF

V gene: TRBV25-1
D gene: -
clone size: -
J gene: TRBJ2-2
CDR3 DNA: TGTGCCAGCAGAAACAGTCTTAACACCGGGGAGCTGTTTTTT
CDR3 protein: CASRNSLNTGELFF

V gene: TRBV20-1
D gene: -
clone size: -
J gene: TRBJ1-1
CDR3 DNA: TGCAGTGCGAGATGGGGCCAAACTGGCACTGAAGCTTTCTTT
CDR3 protein: CSARWGQTGTEAFF

V gene: TRBV7-9
D gene: TRBD2
clone size: -
J gene: TRBJ2-1
CDR3 DNA: TGTGCCAGCAGCTTAACTAGCGGGCTGGCCGAGCAGTTCTTC
CDR3 protein: CASSLTSGLAEQFF

V gene: TRBV5-5
D gene: -
clone size: few
J gene: TRBJ1-5
CDR3 DNA: TGTGCCAGCAGCTTGACTGCATCTAATCAGCCCCAGCATTTT
CDR3 protein: CASSLTASNQPQHF

V gene: TRBV5-1
D gene: -
clone size: many
J gene: TRBJ2-3
CDR3 DNA: TGCGCCAGCAGCTTGGGAAGCGCTCCAGATACGCAGTATTTT
CDR3 protein: CASSLGSAPDTQYF

V gene: TRBV4-3
D gene: TRBD2
clone size: -
J gene: TRBJ2-2
CDR3 DNA: TGCGCCAGCAGCCAACAGCGGGGGGGCCGGGAGCTGTTTTTT
CDR3 protein: CASSQQRGGRELFF

V gene: TRBV7-6
D gene: -
clone size: many
J gene: TRBJ2-1
CDR3 DNA: TGTGCCAGCAGCTTAAACCAGGGCGATGAGCAGTTCTTC
CDR3 protein: CASSLNQGDEQFF

V gene: TRBV5-1
D gene: -
clone size: few
J gene: TRBJ1-1
CDR3 DNA: TGCGCCAGCTGCAGGGACAAAGGGAACACTGAAGCTTTCTTT
CDR3 protein: CASCRDKGNTEAFF

V gene: TRBV4-2
D gene: -
clone size: -
J gene: TRBJ1-5
CDR3 DNA: TGTGCCAGCAGCCAAGGAACTCAGCCCCAGCATTTT
CDR3 protein: CASSQGTQPQHF

V gene: TRBV6-2/TRBV6-3
D gene: TRBD1
clone size: many
J gene: TRBJ1-1
CDR3 DNA: TGTGCCAGCTCCGACCGTGCTGCAGGGGGCCCCGGTTTTTACACTGAAGCTTTCTTT
CDR3 protein: CASSDRAAGGPGFYTEAFF

V gene: TRBV12-3/TRBV12-4
D gene: -
clone size: few
J gene: TRBJ2-7
CDR3 DNA: TGTGCCAGCAGTTTAAAGAGGGGGGGACAAAACTACGAGCAGTACTTC
CDR3 protein: CASSLKRGGQNYEQYF

V gene: TRBV20-1
D gene: TRBD1
clone size: many
J gene: TRBJ1-4
CDR3 DNA: TGCAGTTCCGACAGGGAGGTCGAAAAACTGTTTTTT
CDR3 protein: CSSDREVEKLFF

V gene: TRBV19
D gene: TRBD2
clone size: -
J gene: TRBJ2-5
CDR3 DNA: TGTGCCAGTAGTTGGGACTACGAAGAGACCCAGTACTTC
CDR3 protein: CASSWDYEETQYF

V gene: TRBV5-1
D gene: -
clone size: -
J gene: TRBJ1-1
CDR3 DNA: TGCGCCAGCAGCTTGGGTTCGGGGAGTCGCACTGAAGCTTTCTTT
CDR3 protein: CASSLGSGSRTEAFF

V gene: TRBV12-3/TRBV12-4
D gene: TRBD2
clone size: -
J gene: TRBJ2-1
CDR3 DNA: TGTGCCAGCAGGGGGACTAGCGGGGTGGATGAGCAGTTCTTC
CDR3 protein: CASRGTSGVDEQFF

V gene: TRBV20-1
D gene: TRBD2
clone size: few
J gene: TRBJ2-6
CDR3 DNA: TGCAGTGCGGACGGACTAGCGGTTGGGGCCAACGTCCTGACTTTC
CDR3 protein: CSADGLAVGANVLTF

V gene: TRBV20-1
D gene: TRBD2
clone size: -
J gene: TRBJ2-2
CDR3 DNA: TGCAGTGCTAGACCCCCGGCGACTAGCGGGTCCCTAGGCACCGGGGAGCTGTTTTTT
CDR3 protein: CSARPPATSGSLGTGELFF

V gene: TRBV6-2/TRBV6-3
D gene: TRBD1
clone size: few
J gene: TRBJ2-7
CDR3 DNA: TGTGCCAGCAGGGGCCGGGACAGGGGCTCCGAGCAGTACTTC
CDR3 protein: CASRGRDRGSEQYF

V gene: TRBV7-9
D gene: -
clone size: few
J gene: TRBJ1-2
CDR3 DNA: TGTGCCAGCAGCCCGGTGACGGGGGATATAGGAGGCTACACCTTC
CDR3 protein: CASSPVTGDIGGYTF

V gene: TRBV9
D gene: TRBD1
clone size: few
J gene: TRBJ1-6
CDR3 DNA: TGTGCCAGCAGCTTTAACCAGGGGGCGGATTCACCCCTCCACTTT
CDR3 protein: CASSFNQGADSPLHF

V gene: TRBV29-1
D gene: -
clone size: -
J gene: TRBJ2-2
CDR3 DNA: TGCAGCGTTGGAACTAGTCCGAGACAGACCACCGGGGAGCTGTTTTTT
CDR3 protein: CSVGTSPRQTTGELFF

V gene: TRBV12-2
D gene: -
clone size: -
J gene: TRBJ1-1
CDR3 DNA: -
CDR3 protein: CASRLVVLEKDRSNTEAFF

V gene: TRBV20-1
D gene: -
clone size: many
J gene: TRBJ2-3
CDR3 DNA: TGCAGTGCTAGTGATTTCTTTGTCAGGGGCACAGATACGCAGTATTTT
CDR3 protein: CSASDFFVRGTDTQYF

V gene: TRBV20-1
D gene: TRBD1
clone size: -
J gene: TRBJ2-7
CDR3 DNA: TGCAGTGCTAGGGACAGGGCATCCTACAAGCAGTACTTC
CDR3 protein: CSARDRASYKQYF

V gene: TRBV7-2
D gene: TRBD2
clone size: -
J gene: TRBJ2-5
CDR3 DNA: TGTGCCAGCAGCCTCAACCTAGCGGCCCAAGAGACCCAGTACTTC
CDR3 protein: CASSLNLAAQETQYF

V gene: TRBV29-1
D gene: -
clone size: many
J gene: TRBJ2-1
CDR3 DNA: TGCAGCGTGGGTAGGAGGCTCTCCTACAATGAGCAGTTCTTC
CDR3 protein: CSVGRRLSYNEQFF

V gene: TRBV20-1
D gene: TRBD1
clone size: many
J gene: TRBJ1-1
CDR3 DNA: TGCAGTTACACACAGGGGGGGTCTGAAGCTTTCTTT
CDR3 protein: CSYTQGGSEAFF

V gene: TRBV5-1
D gene: -
clone size: -
J gene: TRBJ2-3
CDR3 DNA: TGCGCCAGCAGCTTGGGGGTGGATGGCACAGATACGCAGTATTTT
CDR3 protein: CASSLGVDGTDTQYF

V gene: TRBV5-5
D gene: -
clone size: -
J gene: TRBJ1-5
CDR3 DNA: TGTGCCAGCAGCTTGGACAGACGGCAGCCCCAGCATTTT
CDR3 protein: CASSLDRRQPQHF

V gene: TRBV18
D gene: -
clone size: -
J gene: TRBJ1-6
CDR3 DNA: TGTGCCAGCTCACCAGTCTCACCGCTGGATAATTCACCCCTCCACTTT
CDR3 protein: CASSPVSPLDNSPLHF

V gene: TRBV12-3/TRBV12-4
D gene: TRBD1
clone size: many
J gene: TRBJ2-7
CDR3 DNA: TGTGCCAGCAGTTTAGTGGGACAGGGGTACTACGAGCAGTACTTC
CDR3 protein: CASSLVGQGYYEQYF

V gene: TRBV7-2
D gene: -
clone size: few
J gene: TRBJ1-5
CDR3 DNA: TGTGCCAGCAGCTTGCGAAGAGGGAGCCAGCCCCAGCATTTT
CDR3 protein: CASSLRRGSQPQHF

V gene: TRBV12-3/TRBV12-4
D gene: TRBD2
clone size: many
J gene: TRBJ2-5
CDR3 DNA: TGTGCCAGCAGTTTCATTAGCGGGGGACAAGAGACCCAGTACTTC
CDR3 protein: CASSFISGGQETQYF

V gene: TRBV4-1
D gene: -
clone size: -
J gene: TRBJ2-5
CDR3 DNA: TGCGCCAGCAGCCAAGACGTTTCCGGGGGTGAGACCCAGTACTTC
CDR3 protein: CASSQDVSGGETQYF